This note documents a single T cell receptor beta chain sequence. This sample is drawn from a study of blood T cell repertoires in COVID-19. At the level of the study: Samples came from the United States, Italy and Spain, spanning acute and convalescent COVID-19. PBMCs, B-cell-depleted T cells, or T cells were the source of the cDNA or gDNA that made up the material.

V shed 4 bases and J shed 11 bases, with 10 bases lying between them. Per germline, CDR1 MDHEN and CDR2 SYDVKM. CDR3 length: 11 residues. Study processing details: It was from reference gene primer amplification that nucleated cell counts were estimated. Using immunoSEQ multiplex PCR, the repertoire was profiled, and TCRdb retains in-frame clones only, with some absent. Clonal size and the V and J genes are those of that table, whereas D and trimming came from the DNA. The sample yields about 160,000 clones, roughly 89% seen once. V usage is TRBV28 and J usage is TRBJ2-3; perhaps TRBD2 as D (6 bases). The sample was peripheral blood. The TCR was taken from a woman aged 60-75 years who had recovered from COVID-19. For the CDR3, the DNA is TGTGCCAGCAGTTATCTCGGGAGGCAGTATTTT. This codes for CASSYLGRQYF.